This T cell receptor (beta chain) was profiled in a study of regulatory T cells in long-lasting Graves disease. For the study at large: The definition of persistent Graves' disease was over 5 years of antithyroid drugs with positive TSH receptor antibodies.

V shed 5 bases, J shed 7 bases, and the junction held 14 bases outside the gene matches. Germline loops: CDR1 SEHNR, CDR2 FQNEAQ (reference sequence). This CDR3 spans 16 amino acids. Construction of TCR beta libraries relied on iRepertoire HTBI primers and on Arm-PCR targeting CDR3 regions. TCRdb reprocessed the multiplex PCR reads via MiXCR and lists one record per CDR3 protein. The data show about 470,000 distinct CDR3 sequences, about 22% seen once. As for time point: persistent/refractory GD, antithyroid drugs over 5 years with positive TRAb. Researchers made the TCR library from RNA that was extracted from PBMCs. Study findings and constraints: Gene preferences differed: TRBV28, TRBJ1-2, TRBJ2-5 in persistent cases. For persistent Graves' patients, TCR diversity was lower than for newly diagnosed ones. A reduction in accuracy may have resulted from the small sample size.

This clonotype was recorded a few times. Its antigen is as yet unknown. The rearrangement joins TRBV7-9 to TRBJ1-3; 7 nucleotides agree with TRBD1. Sample: peripheral blood mononuclear cells (PBMCs), taken when the disease was refractory, from a patient treated with antithyroid drugs. The receptor was derived from a female donor with Graves disease. This CDR3 reads CASSPPDKGASNTIYF. The CDR3 nucleotides are TGTGCCAGCAGCCCCCCCGACAAGGGGGCAAGCAACACCATATATTTT.